This T cell receptor beta chain was identified during a study of early T cells in non-severe SARS-CoV-2 infection (dated by TCRdb to the early 2020s). A note on the overall study: Because TCR sequencing relied on bulk RNA taken from unsorted whole blood, pairing of alpha and beta chains was not possible.

This clonotype was recorded a few times. Its cognate antigen has yet to be identified. Base qualities are not at hand, and no much larger clone is one base apart. Library generation was performed with 5' RACE. For sequencing, a NextSeq 500 was employed. Unique molecular identifiers were attached to individual cDNA molecules in the TCR library protocol so that sequencing error and PCR bias could be corrected. Sequencing covered both TCR alpha and beta chains, and within each sample the abundances of alpha and beta sequences were tightly co-correlated. The authors' pipeline ran thus. Decombinator V4 was used to perform V gene, J gene and CDR3 annotation of TCR sequences. TCRs were defined as expanded if a significant change between any two time points was detected under a Poisson model with p below 0.0001. TCR abundances were normalised to the total number of TCRs sequenced per sample and expressed as counts per million. MAIT TCRs were defined by TRAV1-2 paired with TRAJ12, TRAJ20 or TRAJ33, and iNKT TCRs by TRAV10 paired with TRAJ18. VDJdb, accessed 1 November 2021, was searched for CMV, EBV and SARS-CoV-2 annotated TCRs, excluding TCRs annotated for multiple antigens. The public reads were quality trimmed at Q25 with fastp and then assembled into clones with MiXCR by TCRdb, keeping productive beta chains. For every CDR3 protein sequence, its rows merge into one entry that carries the most common genes and DNA. TCRdb, rather than the study authors, made the V and J calls. The sample has around 98,000 distinct CDR3 sequences on record, around 10% of them singletons. Jointly, the top ten make up approximately 5% of the sample.

Study-wide conclusions, independent of this receptor: Matching against VDJdb was skewed toward anti-spike CD8 responses, likely underestimated virus-specific expansions, and missed private and CD4 specificities.

The cysteine opens and the phenylalanine closes a CDR3 of 15 amino acids. Here the CDR3 DNA is all that survives: 45 bases in frame from base 1. Per the germline V gene, SGHVS is the CDR1 and FNYEAQ is the CDR2. Unmatched junction bases come to 7, with V trimmed by 3 bases and J by 5 bases. Set within a cohort of healthcare workers in London, UK, this nested case-control study involved weekly PCR testing of nasopharyngeal swabs along with blood sampling. Healthcare workers were recruited between 23 and 31 March 2020, during the week of the UK lockdown, and were followed weekly for up to about 16 weeks.

Sequencing was performed on whole blood. This TCR came from an adult who was a healthcare worker with PCR-confirmed SARS-CoV-2 infection or an uninfected control (not recorded which). The chain is assembled from TRBV7-6 and TRBJ2-5; 9 of the junction bases match TRBD1. The DNA sequence is as follows: TGTGCCAGCAGCTTGACGGGACAGGGTGGGGAGACCCAGTACTTC. This encodes CASSLTGQGGETQYF.